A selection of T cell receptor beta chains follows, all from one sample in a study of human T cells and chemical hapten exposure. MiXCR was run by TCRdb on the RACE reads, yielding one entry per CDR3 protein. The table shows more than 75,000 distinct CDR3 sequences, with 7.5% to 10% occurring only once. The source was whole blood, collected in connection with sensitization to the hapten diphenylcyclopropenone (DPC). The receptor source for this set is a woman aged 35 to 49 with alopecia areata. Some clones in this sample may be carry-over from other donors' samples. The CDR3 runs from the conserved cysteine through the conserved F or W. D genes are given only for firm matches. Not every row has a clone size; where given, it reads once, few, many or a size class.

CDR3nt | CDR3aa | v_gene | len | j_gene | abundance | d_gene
TGCAGTGCTAGAGATCTCGGGGGAGGCTCTAGGGATGAGCAGTTCTTC | CSARDLGGGSRDEQFF | TRBV20-1 | 16 | TRBJ2-1 | many | .
TGTGCCAGCAAAGATCCGGGACAGGGGCCCTACGAGCAGTACTTC | CASKDPGQGPYEQYF | TRBV25-1 | 15 | TRBJ2-7 | . | TRBD1
TGTGCCAGCTCACCAAAACTAGCGGGAGGGAAGGATGAGCAGTTCTTC | CASSPKLAGGKDEQFF | TRBV18 | 16 | TRBJ2-1 | many | TRBD2
TGTGCCAGCAGTACGGCAGGGGGCCCCCCCGGGGAGCTGTTTTTT | CASSTAGGPPGELFF | TRBV6-2/TRBV6-3 | 15 | TRBJ2-2 | many | TRBD1
TGTGCCAGCAGCCGTCCTAGCGCCGGGAGGGAGACCCAGTACTTC | CASSRPSAGRETQYF | TRBV11-2 | 15 | TRBJ2-5 | many | TRBD2
TGTGCCAGCAGCCTCTGGACAACCAACACTGAAGCTTTCTTT | CASSLWTTNTEAFF | TRBV6-6 | 14 | TRBJ1-1 | few | .
TGTGCCAGCTCACCAAGAGAACAGGGGGCCTACGAGCAGTACTTC | CASSPREQGAYEQYF | TRBV18 | 15 | TRBJ2-7 | few | TRBD1
TGCAGTGCTACAGGGCGAGAGACCCAGTACTTC | CSATGRETQYF | TRBV20-1 | 11 | TRBJ2-5 | many | .
TGTGCCAGCAGCCCAAGGGGAACTAATGAAAAACTGTTTTTT | CASSPRGTNEKLFF | TRBV7-9 | 14 | TRBJ1-4 | many | .
TGTGCCAGCAGTCCAGGAGGGCGCGGGGATTCACCCCTCCACTTT | CASSPGGRGDSPLHF | TRBV4-2 | 15 | TRBJ1-6 | . | .
TGTGCCAGCAGTCTCTCCGGAACCGCCAATACGCAGTATTTT | CASSLSGTANTQYF | TRBV6-6 | 14 | TRBJ2-3 | . | .
TGTGCCAGCTCACCACTTGGACAGGGAGTCACAGATACGCAGTATTTT | CASSPLGQGVTDTQYF | TRBV18 | 16 | TRBJ2-3 | many | TRBD1
TGCAGTGCTAGACTAATGGGACTAGCGGGAGTAGCCGGGGAGCTGTTTTTT | CSARLMGLAGVAGELFF | TRBV20-1 | 17 | TRBJ2-2 | few | TRBD2
TGCAGCGTTCGTCCAGGGAAAGAGACCCAGTACTTC | CSVRPGKETQYF | TRBV29-1 | 12 | TRBJ2-5 | many | .
TGCAGCGTTCGGACAGGGACGTTAGCTAGCGGGACAGATACGCAGTATTTT | CSVRTGTLASGTDTQYF | TRBV29-1 | 17 | TRBJ2-3 | many | .
TGTGCCAGCAGTTCTTCTAACAGGGGATTAGGGTCACCCCTCCACTTT | CASSSSNRGLGSPLHF | TRBV6-6 | 16 | TRBJ1-6 | few | TRBD1
TGTGCCAGCAGTTTTGTCCAGTCTAACACCGGGGAGCTGTTTTTT | CASSFVQSNTGELFF | TRBV27 | 15 | TRBJ2-2 | many | .
TGCAGTGCCGAGGACAGGGCGAACACTGAAGCTTTCTTT | CSAEDRANTEAFF | TRBV20-1 | 13 | TRBJ1-1 | many | TRBD1
TGTGCCAGCAGCTTAGGGGGCAGGGCCTCCTACGAGCAGTACTTC | CASSLGGRASYEQYF | TRBV7-2 | 15 | TRBJ2-7 | few | .
TGTGCCAGCAGCGTCGGGGTGCCGACGGGTGAGCAGTTCTTC | CASSVGVPTGEQFF | TRBV2 | 14 | TRBJ2-1 | many | .
TGCAGCGTTCGAGGGACAGGGTTCGATCAGCCCCAGCATTTT | CSVRGTGFDQPQHF | TRBV29-1 | 14 | TRBJ1-5 | . | TRBD1
TGTGCCAGCATTGGACAGGGGCTTGACTACGAGCAGTACTTC | CASIGQGLDYEQYF | TRBV11-2 | 14 | TRBJ2-7 | . | TRBD1
TGCGCCAGCAGCCAAGAAGTCTTCCGCGGGGATGAGCAGTTCTTC | CASSQEVFRGDEQFF | TRBV4-1 | 15 | TRBJ2-1 | few | .
TGCAGTGCTGAGGCTCAGGTGAACACTGAAGCTTTCTTT | CSAEAQVNTEAFF | TRBV20-1 | 13 | TRBJ1-1 | . | .
TGTGCCAGCAGCCCGAATCAGGGTAGTGGCTACACCTTC | CASSPNQGSGYTF | TRBV9 | 13 | TRBJ1-2 | few | .
TGTGCCAGCAGACTTGACAGAATGGCCGGGGAGCTGTTTTTT | CASRLDRMAGELFF | TRBV6-2/TRBV6-3 | 14 | TRBJ2-2 | . | .
TGTGCCAGCAGCTTAGCAGGATCCTATAGCAATCAGCCCCAGCATTTT | CASSLAGSYSNQPQHF | TRBV7-8 | 16 | TRBJ1-5 | many | .
TGTGCCAGCAGTCCTAGGGGTCTCTATGGCTACACCTTC | CASSPRGLYGYTF | TRBV12-3/TRBV12-4 | 13 | TRBJ1-2 | . | .
TGTGCCAGCAGTTACTCGGGACTAGCGGGAAATGAGCAGTTCTTC | CASSYSGLAGNEQFF | TRBV6-2/TRBV6-3 | 15 | TRBJ2-1 | many | TRBD2
TGTGCCAGCAGTTTACGACAGCTAATTTACGAGCAGTACTTC | CASSLRQLIYEQYF | TRBV12-3/TRBV12-4 | 14 | TRBJ2-7 | few | .
TGTGCCAGCCTTACTAGACCAAACACAGATACGCAGTATTTT | CASLTRPNTDTQYF | TRBV6-6 | 14 | TRBJ2-3 | many | .
TGTGCCAGCAGTTTAGGGGGAGCAGTGGGTACAGATACGCAGTATTTT | CASSLGGAVGTDTQYF | TRBV12-3/TRBV12-4 | 16 | TRBJ2-3 | few | .
TGTGCCAGTAGTATGGGACCTTATGGCTACACCTTC | CASSMGPYGYTF | TRBV19 | 12 | TRBJ1-2 | many | .
TGTGCCAGCCTAAAAACAGGGGCCTACGAGCAGTACTTC | CASLKTGAYEQYF | TRBV6-5 | 13 | TRBJ2-7 | . | TRBD1
TGTGCCAGCAGTGAAGGACAGGGACCCTATGGCTACACCTTC | CASSEGQGPYGYTF | TRBV6-1 | 14 | TRBJ1-2 | . | TRBD1
TGTGCCAGCAGATATGGACAGAATGAGCAGTTCTTC | CASRYGQNEQFF | TRBV27 | 12 | TRBJ2-1 | few | .
TGTGCGGCGGCTGGGGAGCACACCGGGGAGCTGTTTTTT | CAAAGEHTGELFF | TRBV25-1 | 13 | TRBJ2-2 | many | .
TGCGCCAGCAGCATGGGACAGGGCTGGGGTGAGACCCAGTACTTC | CASSMGQGWGETQYF | TRBV5-1 | 15 | TRBJ2-5 | few | TRBD1
TGTGCCAGCAGCCCTGACGGGGGCCTGGGAAACACCATATATTTT | CASSPDGGLGNTIYF | TRBV7-2 | 15 | TRBJ1-3 | many | .
TGCAGCGTTGGAGCGGGCCAGACAGATACGCAGTATTTT | CSVGAGQTDTQYF | TRBV29-1 | 13 | TRBJ2-3 | many | .
TGTGCCAGCAGCGTGAGTGGCGGGAGCCCCTACAATGAGCAGTTCTTC | CASSVSGGSPYNEQFF | TRBV9 | 16 | TRBJ2-1 | . | TRBD2
TGCAGTGCTATCGCCGTAGCGGGAGTAGAAGCAGATACGCAGTATTTT | CSAIAVAGVEADTQYF | TRBV20-1 | 16 | TRBJ2-3 | many | TRBD2
TGTGCCAGCCGCCGAGGCTATCTAGCGGGACGCTCCTACAATGAGCAGTTCTTC | CASRRGYLAGRSYNEQFF | TRBV6-1 | 18 | TRBJ2-1 | . | TRBD2
TGTGCCAGCAGCTTTCCCCCAGGGGGGTACACCGGGGAGCTGTTTTTT | CASSFPPGGYTGELFF | TRBV5-6 | 16 | TRBJ2-2 | many | .
TGCAGTGCGGTAGGGGTAGTGGGAGGGCCGGGAAATGAGCAGTTCTTC | CSAVGVVGGPGNEQFF | TRBV20-1 | 16 | TRBJ2-1 | few | TRBD2
TGCGCCAGCAGCCAAAGAATGGAATTGAACACTGAAGCTTTCTTT | CASSQRMELNTEAFF | TRBV4-3 | 15 | TRBJ1-1 | few | .
TGTGCCGTGCGGACAGATTACAATGAGCAGTTCTTC | CAVRTDYNEQFF | TRBV24-1 | 12 | TRBJ2-1 | . | .
TGTGCCAGCAGCTTACTGGGACAGGGGGCGAACACTGAAGCTTTCTTT | CASSLLGQGANTEAFF | TRBV7-9 | 16 | TRBJ1-1 | few | TRBD1
TGTGCCATATCGACGGGACAGGGATTCGAGCAGTACTTC | CAISTGQGFEQYF | TRBV10-3 | 13 | TRBJ2-7 | few | TRBD1
TGTGCCAGCAGTCATGGCGGCAATAACTATGGCTACACCTTC | CASSHGGNNYGYTF | TRBV6-2/TRBV6-3 | 14 | TRBJ1-2 | many | .
TGTGCCAGCAGCTTGTTTGGGATGTTAGCGGGAGGCAAAAACATTCAGTACTTC | CASSLFGMLAGGKNIQYF | TRBV5-6 | 18 | TRBJ2-4 | many | TRBD2